The rows below give T cell receptor beta chains drawn from one sample of a study of Ad26.COV2.S vaccination and SARS-CoV-2 variants. Generated by immunoSEQ multiplex PCR, the TCRdb table keeps only in-frame clones and is missing some. The sample has some 180,000 clones, around 88% seen once. The sequenced sample was peripheral blood, obtained after recovery from COVID-19. These receptors were collected from a human donor who had recovered from COVID-19. CDR3s include the opening cysteine and the closing phenylalanine or tryptophan. A D gene is named only where the DNA matches it firmly. Only part of the rows carry a size: once, few, many, or a class if the clone is expanded.

v_call	clone_size	d_call	j_call	cdr3_aa	cdr3_nt
TRBV6-6	.	TRBD2	TRBJ2-7	CASRTSSFYEQYF	TGTGCCAGCCGGACTAGTAGCTTCTACGAGCAGTACTTC
TRBV6-6	.	TRBD1	TRBJ1-2	CASSGQGLGYTF	TGTGCCAGCAGTGGACAGGGTCTCGGCTACACCTTC
TRBV5-1	.	.	TRBJ1-2	CASSLEGRYGYTF	TGCGCCAGCAGCTTGGAGGGCAGATATGGCTACACCTTC
TRBV19	.	.	TRBJ2-7	CASSSGGEQYF	TGTGCCAGTAGTAGCGGAGGAGAGCAGTACTTC
TRBV4-1	.	TRBD2	TRBJ2-7	CASSQDLREDYEQYF	TGCGCCAGCAGCCAAGATCTGCGGGAGGACTACGAGCAGTACTTC
TRBV29-1	.	TRBD1	TRBJ1-2	CSVKGQLYGYTF	TGCAGCGTGAAGGGACAGCTCTATGGCTACACCTTC
TRBV21-1	once	.	TRBJ1-4	CASAPLGQKLFF	TGTGCCAGCGCACCCCTAGGGCAAAAACTGTTTTTT
TRBV7-9	.	TRBD1	TRBJ2-2	CASSLGQGDTGELFF	TGTGCCAGCAGCTTAGGACAGGGTGACACCGGGGAGCTGTTTTTT
TRBV28	.	.	TRBJ2-7	CASSLSVTPYEQYF	TGTGCCAGCAGTTTATCGGTCACCCCCTACGAGCAGTACTTC
TRBV2	.	.	TRBJ1-5	CASSDGGPSNQPQHF	TGTGCCAGCAGTGACGGTGGACCCAGCAATCAGCCCCAGCATTTT
TRBV5-1	.	TRBD1	TRBJ2-3	CASSWDSKSTDTQYF	TGCGCCAGCAGCTGGGACAGTAAAAGCACAGATACGCAGTATTTT
TRBV29-1	.	.	TRBJ1-3	CSVVTQASGNTIYF	TGCAGCGTTGTTACCCAGGCCTCTGGAAACACCATATATTTT
TRBV4-1	few	TRBD1	TRBJ2-7	CASSQEGAGGWYEQYF	TGCGCCAGCAGCCAAGAAGGCGCAGGGGGCTGGTACGAGCAGTACTTC
TRBV19	.	TRBD1	TRBJ1-2	CASSIGNRGPSGYTF	TGTGCCAGTAGTATTGGGAACAGGGGCCCTTCAGGCTACACCTTC
TRBV19	.	TRBD2	TRBJ2-7	CASSPWTSGGYEQYF	TGTGCCAGTAGTCCCTGGACTAGCGGGGGCTACGAGCAGTACTTC
TRBV6-6	.	.	TRBJ1-1	CASRDIPTEAFF	TGTGCCAGCAGAGACATACCCACTGAAGCTTTCTTT
TRBV11-2	.	.	TRBJ1-6	CASSLGQAFSPLHF	TGTGCCAGCAGCTTAGGCCAGGCATTTTCACCCCTCCACTTT
TRBV7-3	.	.	TRBJ1-1	CASSFDVGDTEAFF	TGTGCCAGCAGCTTTGACGTCGGGGACACTGAAGCTTTCTTT
TRBV28	once	.	TRBJ2-5	CASSYWTNQETQYF	TGTGCCAGCAGTTACTGGACAAACCAAGAGACCCAGTACTTC
TRBV7-6	.	TRBD2	TRBJ2-5	CASSNPSGGAGETQYF	TGTGCCAGCAGCAACCCTAGCGGGGGGGCCGGAGAGACCCAGTACTTC
TRBV4-1	.	TRBD1	TRBJ1-6	CASSVKEGALSSPLHF	TGCGCCAGCAGCGTAAAAGAGGGGGCGCTTTCTTCACCCCTCCACTTT
TRBV27	.	.	TRBJ2-3	CASRPWDTYTDTQYF	TGTGCCAGCAGACCTTGGGACACTTACACAGATACGCAGTATTTT
TRBV23-1	.	.	TRBJ1-2	CASSQETGPTIRNYGYTF	TGCGCCAGCAGTCAGGAGACGGGACCGACAATTAGGAACTATGGCTACACCTTC
TRBV6-1	.	TRBD1	TRBJ1-5	CASSVDRGSLKLRQPQHF	TGTGCCAGCAGTGTCGACAGGGGGTCCCTTAAGCTCCGTCAGCCCCAGCATTTT
TRBV5-1	.	.	TRBJ2-1	CASSLMGEHNEQFF	TGCGCCAGCAGCTTGATGGGGGAGCACAATGAGCAGTTCTTC
TRBV21-1	.	.	TRBJ2-1	CASSKAHRTRTKDEQFF	TGTGCCAGCAGCAAAGCCCATCGGACCCGAACGAAAGATGAGCAGTTCTTC
TRBV3-1/TRBV3-2	once	.	TRBJ1-6	CASSYRVGLSPLHF	TGTGCCAGCAGCTACAGGGTGGGGCTTTCACCCCTCCACTTT
TRBV2	.	.	TRBJ1-1	CASSEQVRRAEAFF	TGTGCCAGCAGTGAGCAGGTCCGAAGGGCTGAAGCTTTCTTT
TRBV7-3	.	.	TRBJ2-1	CASTRGGRDNEQFF	TGTGCCAGCACCCGAGGGGGGCGAGACAATGAGCAGTTCTTC
TRBV29-1	.	.	TRBJ2-7	CSVVGGENSYEQYF	TGCAGCGTTGTCGGGGGTGAAAACTCCTACGAGCAGTACTTC